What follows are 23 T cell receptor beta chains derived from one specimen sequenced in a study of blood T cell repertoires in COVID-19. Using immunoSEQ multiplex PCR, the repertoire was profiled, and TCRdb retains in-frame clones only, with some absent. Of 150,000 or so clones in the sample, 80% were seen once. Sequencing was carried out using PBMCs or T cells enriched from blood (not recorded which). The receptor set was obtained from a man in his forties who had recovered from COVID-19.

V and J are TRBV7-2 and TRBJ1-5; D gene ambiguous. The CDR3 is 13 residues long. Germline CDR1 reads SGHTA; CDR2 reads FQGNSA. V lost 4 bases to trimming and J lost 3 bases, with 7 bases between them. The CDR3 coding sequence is TGTGCCAGCAGCTCGGAGTACAATCAGCCCCAGCATTTT. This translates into CASSSEYNQPQHF.

CDR3 protein: CASSLRTAGEQYF. CDR3 nucleotides: TGTGCCAGCAGCTTAAGGACAGCTGGCGAGCAGTACTTC. This chain connects TRBV7-9 to TRBJ2-7; a possible D gene is TRBD1 (6 bases). CDR3 length: 13 amino acids. CDR1 and CDR2 (germline): SEHNR, FQNEAQ (reference sequence). Trimming shortened V by 2 bases and J by 6 bases, and 11 bases separated the two germline ends.

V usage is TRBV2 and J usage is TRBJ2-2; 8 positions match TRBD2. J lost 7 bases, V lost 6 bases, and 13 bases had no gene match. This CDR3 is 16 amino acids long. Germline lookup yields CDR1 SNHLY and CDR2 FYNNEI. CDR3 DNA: TGTGCCAGCAGGAGAAATCCCGGGACTAGAAGCGGGGAGCTGTTTTTT. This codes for CASRRNPGTRSGELFF. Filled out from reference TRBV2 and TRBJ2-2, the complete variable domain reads EPEVTQTPSHQVTQMGQEVILRCVPISNHLYFYWYRQILGQKVEFLVSFYNNEISEKSEIFDDQFSVERPDGSNFTLKIRSTKLEDSAMYFCASRRNPGTRSGELFFGEGSRLTVL.

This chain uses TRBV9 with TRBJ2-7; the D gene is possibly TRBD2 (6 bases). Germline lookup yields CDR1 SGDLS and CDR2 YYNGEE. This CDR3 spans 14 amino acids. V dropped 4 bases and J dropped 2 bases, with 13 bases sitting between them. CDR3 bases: TGTGCCAGCAGCCCCGGGACTTATACCTACGAGCAGTACTTC. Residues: CASSPGTYTYEQYF.

Written as DNA, the CDR3 is TGTGCCAGCAGCCCTCAAGCGGGGGGGCGCACAGATACGCAGTATTTT. Translation: CASSPQAGGRTDTQYF. The rearrangement joins TRBV7-3 to TRBJ2-3; 10 bases map to TRBD2. Germline V gene lookup returns CDR1 SGHTA and CDR2 FQGTGA. The CDR3 covers 16 residues. The V segment lost 5 bases and the J segment 1 base; nucleotides outside the gene matches: 6. Using reference TRBV7-3 and TRBJ2-3 for the parts outside the CDR3, the full variable domain is GAGVSQTPSNKVTEKGKYVELRCDPISGHTALYWYRQSLGQGPEFLIYFQGTGAADDSGLPNDRFFAVRPEGSVSTLKIQRTERGDSAVYLCASSPQAGGRTDTQYFGPGTRLTVL.

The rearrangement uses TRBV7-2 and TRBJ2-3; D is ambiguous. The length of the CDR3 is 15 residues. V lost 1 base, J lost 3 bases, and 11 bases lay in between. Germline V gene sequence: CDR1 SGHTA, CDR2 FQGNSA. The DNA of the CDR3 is TGTGCCAGCAGCTTAGGTGAGAGGTGGACAGATACGCAGTATTTT. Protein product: CASSLGERWTDTQYF.

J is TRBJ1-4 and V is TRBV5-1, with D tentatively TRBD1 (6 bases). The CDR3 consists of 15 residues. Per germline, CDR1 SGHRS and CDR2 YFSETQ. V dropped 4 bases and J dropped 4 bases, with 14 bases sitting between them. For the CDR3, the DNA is TGCGCCAGCAGCCCCCGAGGGGGGGTTAATGAAAAACTGTTTTTT. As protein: CASSPRGGVNEKLFF.

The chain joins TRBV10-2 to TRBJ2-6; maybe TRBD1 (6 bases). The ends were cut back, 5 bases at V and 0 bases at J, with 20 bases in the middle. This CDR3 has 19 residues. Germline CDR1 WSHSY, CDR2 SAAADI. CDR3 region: CASSLLQGPPSSGANVLTF. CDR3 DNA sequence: TGCGCCAGCAGTCTTCTACAGGGCCCTCCCTCCTCTGGGGCCAACGTCCTGACTTTC.

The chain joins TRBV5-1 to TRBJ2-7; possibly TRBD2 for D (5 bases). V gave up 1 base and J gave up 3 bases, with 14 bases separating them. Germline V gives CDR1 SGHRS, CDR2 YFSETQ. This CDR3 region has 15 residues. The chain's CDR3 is CASSLPESGIYEQYF. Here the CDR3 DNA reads TGCGCCAGCAGCTTGCCCGAATCGGGGATCTACGAGCAGTACTTC.

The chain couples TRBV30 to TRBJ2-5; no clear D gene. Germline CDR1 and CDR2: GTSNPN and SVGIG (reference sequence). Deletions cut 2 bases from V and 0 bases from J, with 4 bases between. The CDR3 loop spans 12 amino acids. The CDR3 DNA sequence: TGTGCCTGGAGTAGCTACCAAGAGACCCAGTACTTC. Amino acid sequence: CAWSSYQETQYF. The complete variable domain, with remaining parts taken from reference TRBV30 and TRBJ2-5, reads SQTIHQWPATLVQPVGSPLSLECTVEGTSNPNLYWYRQAAGRGLQLLFYSVGIGQISSEVPQNLSASRPQDRQFILSSKKLLLSDSGFYLCAWSSYQETQYFGPGTRLLVL.

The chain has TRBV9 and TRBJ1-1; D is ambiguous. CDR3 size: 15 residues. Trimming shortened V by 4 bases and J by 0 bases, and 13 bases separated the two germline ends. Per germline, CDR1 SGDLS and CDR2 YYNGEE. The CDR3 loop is CASSPPGLMNTEAFF. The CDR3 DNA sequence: TGTGCCAGCAGCCCTCCAGGCCTGATGAACACTGAAGCTTTCTTT.

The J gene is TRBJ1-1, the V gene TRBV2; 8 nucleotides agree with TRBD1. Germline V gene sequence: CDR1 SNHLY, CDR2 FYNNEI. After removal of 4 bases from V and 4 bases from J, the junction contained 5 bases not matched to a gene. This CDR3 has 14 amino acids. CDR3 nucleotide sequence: TGTGCCAGCAGTGGACAGGGGAGAAGCACTGAAGCTTTCTTT. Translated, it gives CASSGQGRSTEAFF.

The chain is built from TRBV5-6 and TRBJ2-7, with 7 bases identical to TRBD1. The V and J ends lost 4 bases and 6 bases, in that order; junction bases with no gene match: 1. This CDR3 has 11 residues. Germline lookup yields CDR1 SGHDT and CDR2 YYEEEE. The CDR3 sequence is CASSHRGEQYF. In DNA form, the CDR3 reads TGTGCCAGCAGCCACAGGGGCGAGCAGTACTTC.

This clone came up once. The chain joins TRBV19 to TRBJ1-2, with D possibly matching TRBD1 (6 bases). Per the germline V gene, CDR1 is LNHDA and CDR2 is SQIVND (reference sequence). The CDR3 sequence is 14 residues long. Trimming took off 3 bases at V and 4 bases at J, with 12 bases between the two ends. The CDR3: CASSITQGTYGYTF. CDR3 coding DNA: TGTGCCAGTAGTATCACTCAGGGGACCTATGGCTACACCTTC.

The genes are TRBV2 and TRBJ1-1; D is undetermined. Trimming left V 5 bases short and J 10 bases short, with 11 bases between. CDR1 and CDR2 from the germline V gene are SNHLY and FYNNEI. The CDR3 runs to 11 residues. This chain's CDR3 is CASSSGPGAFF. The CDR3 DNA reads TGTGCCAGCAGTAGCGGGCCTGGAGCTTTCTTT.

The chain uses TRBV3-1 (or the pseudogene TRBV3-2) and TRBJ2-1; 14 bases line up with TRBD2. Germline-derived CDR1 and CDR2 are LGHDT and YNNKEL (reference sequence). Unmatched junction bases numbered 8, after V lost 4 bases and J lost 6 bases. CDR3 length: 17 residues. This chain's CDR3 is CASSLRLAGGDRNEQFF. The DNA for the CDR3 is TGTGCCAGCAGCCTACGACTAGCGGGGGGGGATCGCAATGAGCAGTTCTTC.

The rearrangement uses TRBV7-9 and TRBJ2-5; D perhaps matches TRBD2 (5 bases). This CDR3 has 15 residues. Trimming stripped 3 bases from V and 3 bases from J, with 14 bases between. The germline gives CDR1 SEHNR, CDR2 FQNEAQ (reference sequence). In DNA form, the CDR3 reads TGTGCCAGCAGCTTCCCGGAGGCCGGGGAAGAGACCCAGTACTTC. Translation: CASSFPEAGEETQYF.

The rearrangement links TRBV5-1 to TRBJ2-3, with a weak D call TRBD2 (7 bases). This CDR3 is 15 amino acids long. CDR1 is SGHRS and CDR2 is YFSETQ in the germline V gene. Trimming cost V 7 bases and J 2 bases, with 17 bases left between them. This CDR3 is CASSVGRGITDTQYF. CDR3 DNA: TGCGCCAGCTCGGTAGGGAGGGGGATCACAGATACGCAGTATTTT.

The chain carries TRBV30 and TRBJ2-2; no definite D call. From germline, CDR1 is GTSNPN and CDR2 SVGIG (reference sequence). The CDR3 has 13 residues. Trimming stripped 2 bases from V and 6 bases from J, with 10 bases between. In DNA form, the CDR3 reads TGTGCCTGGAGTCACACCCACCCCGGGGAGCTGTTTTTT. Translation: CAWSHTHPGELFF.

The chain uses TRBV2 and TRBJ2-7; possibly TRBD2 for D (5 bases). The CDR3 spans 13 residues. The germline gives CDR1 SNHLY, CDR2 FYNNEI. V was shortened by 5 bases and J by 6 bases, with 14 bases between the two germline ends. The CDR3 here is CASSSGSSREQYF. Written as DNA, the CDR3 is TGTGCCAGCAGTTCAGGTTCTAGCCGCGAGCAGTACTTC.

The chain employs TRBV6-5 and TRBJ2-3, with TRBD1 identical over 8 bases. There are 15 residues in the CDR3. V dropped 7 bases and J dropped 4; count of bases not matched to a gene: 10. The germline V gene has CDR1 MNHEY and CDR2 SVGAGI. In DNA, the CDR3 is TGTGCCAGCAATCTGGACAGGGTAACCGCAGATACGCAGTATTTT. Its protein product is CASNLDRVTADTQYF.

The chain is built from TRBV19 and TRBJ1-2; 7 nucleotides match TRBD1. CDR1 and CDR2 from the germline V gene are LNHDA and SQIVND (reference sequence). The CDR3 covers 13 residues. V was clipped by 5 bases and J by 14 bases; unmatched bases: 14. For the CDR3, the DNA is TGTGCCAGTAGTCCTGGCGTGGAGGGGGCGAATACCTTC. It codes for CASSPGVEGANTF.

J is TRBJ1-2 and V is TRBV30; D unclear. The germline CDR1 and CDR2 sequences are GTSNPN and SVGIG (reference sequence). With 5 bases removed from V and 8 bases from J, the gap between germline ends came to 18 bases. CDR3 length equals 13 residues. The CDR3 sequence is CAWEGGQMGGYTF. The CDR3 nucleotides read TGTGCCTGGGAGGGCGGTCAAATGGGAGGCTACACCTTC.